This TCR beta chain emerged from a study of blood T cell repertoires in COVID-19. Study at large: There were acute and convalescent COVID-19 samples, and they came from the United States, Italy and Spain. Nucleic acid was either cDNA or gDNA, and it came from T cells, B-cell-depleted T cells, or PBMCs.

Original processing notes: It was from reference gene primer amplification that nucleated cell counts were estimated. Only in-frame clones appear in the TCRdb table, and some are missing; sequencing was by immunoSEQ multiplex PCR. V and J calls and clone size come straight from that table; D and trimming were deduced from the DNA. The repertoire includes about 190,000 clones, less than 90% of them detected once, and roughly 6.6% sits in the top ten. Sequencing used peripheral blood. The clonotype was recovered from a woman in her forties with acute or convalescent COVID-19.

CDR3 in DNA: TGCGCCAGCAGCAGGCAGGGAGGTTATAATTCACCCCTCCACTTT. Protein product: CASSRQGGYNSPLHF. The chain has TRBV4-1 and TRBJ1-6, with D perhaps matching TRBD1 (5 bases). V was cut by 5 bases and J by 4 bases, with 12 bases left in between. This CDR3 contains 15 residues. Germline-derived CDR1 and CDR2 are MGHRA and YSYEKL.